This is a list of T cell receptor beta chains from one sample in a study of shared clonotypes between healthy human individuals. The protocol was immunoSEQ multiplex PCR, while the TCRdb copy is restricted to in-frame clones and leaves out a portion. The sample contains around 2.5 million clones, roughly 93% of which appear only once. Sequenced input: naive CD4+ T cells from PBMCs. The receptors here all came from a man younger than 35 in good health. Some clones in this sample may be carry-over from other donors' samples. CDR3s include the opening cysteine and the closing phenylalanine or tryptophan. The D gene is left open where the match is weak. Size tells how often a clone was seen (once, few, many) or the class of an expanded clone, and some rows leave it out.

clone_size j_call d_call v_call cdr3_nt cdr3_aa
- TRBJ2-2 - TRBV11-2 TGTGCCAGCAGGGGACGCACCGGGGAGCTGTTTTTT CASRGRTGELFF
- TRBJ2-5 - TRBV7-9 TGTGCCAGCAGCTTAGAAGGGCTAACCGTCGAGACCCAGTACTTC CASSLEGLTVETQYF
- TRBJ2-1 TRBD2 TRBV5-1 TGCGCCAGCAGCTTGCAGGGGGGATCTAGCGGGATCTACAATGAGCAGTTCTTC CASSLQGGSSGIYNEQFF
- TRBJ2-5 TRBD2 TRBV5-1 TGCGCCAGCAGCTGGACCCCTAGCGGGAGTGGGGAGACCCAGTACTTC CASSWTPSGSGETQYF
- TRBJ2-5 - TRBV4-1 TGCGCCAGCAGCCAAGTTGTGCAAGAGACCCAGTACTTC CASSQVVQETQYF
- TRBJ2-2 - TRBV15 TGTGCCACCAGCAGACCCAAGGAGGGCACCGGGGAGCTGTTTTTT CATSRPKEGTGELFF
- TRBJ2-1 - TRBV18 TGTGCCAGCTCATTAGACAGGTTCAATGAGCAGTTCTTC CASSLDRFNEQFF
- TRBJ2-1 TRBD2 TRBV19 TGTGCCACAAAACTAGCGGGTACCTACAATGAGCAGTTCTTC CATKLAGTYNEQFF
- TRBJ2-1 - TRBV5-4 TGTGCCAGCAGCTCTACCCAATACAATGAGCAGTTCTTC CASSSTQYNEQFF
- TRBJ2-7 TRBD2 TRBV5-1 TGCGCCAGCAGCCTGGAGTACTGGGCGGGAGGCCTTAAGGGAGAGCAGTACTTC CASSLEYWAGGLKGEQYF
- TRBJ1-2 - TRBV6-6 TGTGCCAGCTTCAGGGGTGGCTATGGCTACACCTTC CASFRGGYGYTF
- TRBJ2-7 TRBD2 TRBV9 TGTGCCAGCAGCTCCAGAGCGGGAGTGGGCGAGCAGTACTTC CASSSRAGVGEQYF
- TRBJ1-1 - TRBV15 TGTGCCACCAGCACCCGGCCCTCAGGAGCTTTCTTT CATSTRPSGAFF
- TRBJ2-1 - TRBV27 TGTGCAACACGCGGAAGCTCCTACAATGAGCAGTTCTTC CATRGSSYNEQFF
- TRBJ2-7 - TRBV28 TGTGCCAGCAGTTGGAGGGCCCTCTCCTACGAGCAGTACTTC CASSWRALSYEQYF
- TRBJ1-5 TRBD1 TRBV18 TGTGCCAGCTCGCAATACACAGGGGAGCCCCAGCATTTT CASSQYTGEPQHF
- TRBJ2-7 - TRBV11-2 TGTGCCAGCAGCTCTATCCAAGGCGGGGAAACCTACGAGCAGTACTTC CASSSIQGGETYEQYF
- TRBJ2-2 TRBD1 TRBV5-1 TGCGCCAGCAGCTGGACAGGGGTCGGGGAGCTGTTTTTT CASSWTGVGELFF
- TRBJ1-2 - TRBV10-3 TGTGCCATCAGTGAGGCGTACAGTAACAACTATGGCTACACCTTC CAISEAYSNNYGYTF
- TRBJ2-3 - TRBV27 TGTGCCAGCAGTTTATCAACCCCTTGGTATACGCAGTATTTT CASSLSTPWYTQYF
- TRBJ2-1 - TRBV6-5 TGTGCCAGCAGTTCCTGGACAATTCCTTATGAGCAGTTCTTC CASSSWTIPYEQFF
- TRBJ2-7 - TRBV6-5 TGTGCCAGCAGTTACTCGAGGGCGGATCCTGGCGAGCAGTACTTC CASSYSRADPGEQYF
- TRBJ2-3 - TRBV7-2 TGTGCCAGCAGTCCCCCAGGAGATACGCAGTATTTT CASSPPGDTQYF
- TRBJ1-2 TRBD1 TRBV6-5 TGTGCCAGCAGCAGGACAGGGGATGGCTACACCTTC CASSRTGDGYTF
- TRBJ2-6 TRBD2 TRBV18 TGTGCCAGCTCAACAGCGACTAGCGACGCTTACTCTGGGGCCAACGTCCTGACTTTC CASSTATSDAYSGANVLTF
once TRBJ2-4 - TRBV27 TGTGCCAGCAGTTTAAGAGGAGATAGAGCCAAAAACATTCAGTACTTC CASSLRGDRAKNIQYF
- TRBJ1-1 TRBD1 TRBV19 TGTGCCAGTAAAGGAGGCCGGGACAGGGCTGAAGCTTTCTTT CASKGGRDRAEAFF
- TRBJ2-7 TRBD1 TRBV2 TGTGCCAGCAGTCCGGGACAGGGGGCTTACGAGCAGTACTTC CASSPGQGAYEQYF
- TRBJ2-5 TRBD2 TRBV19 TGTGCCAGTAGTATCGCGGGAGGGAGGTACCAAGAGACCCAGTACTTC CASSIAGGRYQETQYF
- TRBJ2-7 - TRBV2 TGTGCCAGCAGTGAAGCTGGGTCAATCGGCGAGCAGTACTTC CASSEAGSIGEQYF
- TRBJ2-5 TRBD2 TRBV18 TGTGCCAGCTCACCACCGGGAGGGGTACGGACCCAGTACTTC CASSPPGGVRTQYF
- TRBJ1-1 TRBD1 TRBV6-1 TGTGCCAGCAGACCCGGGACAGGGTTGAACACTGAAGCTTTCTTT CASRPGTGLNTEAFF
- TRBJ2-5 TRBD2 TRBV28 TGTGCCAGCAGTTACGGGAGGCGGGAGACCCAGTACTTC CASSYGRRETQYF
- TRBJ1-4 TRBD1 TRBV9 TGTGCCAGCAGCGTAGGCCCAGGGGGTACAATCGGAAAACTGTTTTTT CASSVGPGGTIGKLFF
- TRBJ1-1 TRBD1 TRBV7-2 TGTGCCAGCAGCCCGGACAGGGCCGCTGAAGCTTTCTTT CASSPDRAAEAFF
once TRBJ1-1 - TRBV2 TGTGCCAGCAGGAGGGGCACTGAAGCTTTCTTT CASRRGTEAFF
- TRBJ2-1 - TRBV18 TGTGCCAGCTCACCTTTGACAGACCCACTCGACAATGAGCAGTTCTTC CASSPLTDPLDNEQFF
- TRBJ1-1 - TRBV7-2 TGTGCCAGCAGCTTCGGGCCCAACACTGAAGCTTTCTTT CASSFGPNTEAFF
- TRBJ1-2 - TRBV7-6 TGTGCCAGCAGCTTACAGGGGTATGGCTACACCTTC CASSLQGYGYTF
- TRBJ2-3 - TRBV18 TGTGCCAGCTCATCCCGATACACAGATACGCAGTATTTT CASSSRYTDTQYF
- TRBJ1-2 - TRBV7-9 TGTGCCAGCAGCTACCGAACTTGGACAATGATCAACTATGGCTACACCTTC CASSYRTWTMINYGYTF
- TRBJ1-5 - TRBV28 TGTGCCAGCAGTTTCACGGCCTATTATAGCAATCAGCCCCAGCATTTT CASSFTAYYSNQPQHF
- TRBJ1-1 - TRBV5-1 TGCGCCAGCACCCGGGACAACACTGAAGCTTTCTTT CASTRDNTEAFF
- TRBJ1-6 - TRBV9 TGTGCCAGCAGCGTAGCCCTGGATAATTCACCCCTCCACTTT CASSVALDNSPLHF
- TRBJ2-5 TRBD1 TRBV5-4 TGTGCCAGCAGCCCCTCCTCCGGGACAGGGGGCGAGACCCAGTACTTC CASSPSSGTGGETQYF
- TRBJ2-3 - TRBV7-8 TGTGCCAGCAGCTTTGAGGCCACTCCTAGGAAGGATACGCAGTATTTT CASSFEATPRKDTQYF
- TRBJ2-5 TRBD2 TRBV7-9 TGTGCCAGCAGCTTGACTAGCGGATACCAAGAGACCCAGTACTTC CASSLTSGYQETQYF
- TRBJ1-6 - TRBV5-6 TGTGCCAGCAGCTTGGCAGGGTGGGATTCACCCCTCCACTTT CASSLAGWDSPLHF
- TRBJ1-4 TRBD1 TRBV10-1 TGCGCCAGCAGCAGACAGGGCGATAATGAAAAACTGTTTTTT CASSRQGDNEKLFF
few TRBJ1-5 - TRBV7-2 TGTGCCAGCAGCTTAGTGACTTATAGCAATCAGCCCCAGCATTTT CASSLVTYSNQPQHF
- TRBJ2-5 - TRBV2 TGTGCCAGCACCCGGGAGACCCAGTACTTC CASTRETQYF
- TRBJ2-2 - TRBV7-3 TGTGCCAGCAGCTTACTGGGCAGCTACACCGGGGAGCTGTTTTTT CASSLLGSYTGELFF
- TRBJ2-7 TRBD2 TRBV7-6 TGTGCCAGCAGCTCGCGGGAGCCCGCCTACGAGCAGTACTTC CASSSREPAYEQYF